This T cell receptor beta chain was recorded in a study of blood T cell repertoires in COVID-19. Study information: COVID-19 samples collected from the United States, Italy and Spain covered acute and convalescent phases.

The table lists this clone with a count of one. Assay: immunoSEQ multiplex PCR; the TCRdb copy retains only in-frame clones and omits some. Counted here are roughly 67,000 clones, around 80% occurring once; the ten biggest clones make up approximately 23%. The CDR3 consists of 14 residues. Germline V lookup: CDR1 MDHEN, CDR2 SYDVKM. J gave up 8 bases and V 6 bases, and 9 bases lay outside the gene matches. The sequence came from a human donor in a cohort sampled during active COVID-19. The sample was peripheral blood. The rearrangement links TRBV28 to TRBJ2-1; 8 bases are a match to TRBD2. For the CDR3, the DNA is TGTGCCAGCAGGGGACTAGTGGTCGTCCATGAGCAGTTCTTC. The encoded protein is CASRGLVVVHEQFF. Together with reference TRBV28 and TRBJ2-1, the CDR3 gives the full variable domain: DVKVTQSSRYLVKRTGEKVFLECVQDMDHENMFWYRQDPGLGLRLIYFSYDVKMKEKGDIPEGYSVSREKKERFSLILESASTNQTSMYLCASRGLVVVHEQFFGPGTRLTVL.